Sequencing of this TCR beta chain was carried out in a study of T cells after yellow fever vaccination. Study as a whole: Preparation used SMART-Seq v4 Ultra Low Input for the low-cell-number fractions.

After removal of 3 bases from V and 5 bases from J, the junction contained 9 bases not matched to a gene. Germline V CDR1 and CDR2: SGHRS, YFSETQ. The CDR3 has 17 amino acids. Making TCR cDNA involved 5'RACE template switching, which added UMIs and a universal primer site. TCRdb re-derived calls from the 5' RACE reads in MiXCR, one entry per CDR3 protein. This sample has about 160,000 distinct CDR3 sequences, with around 7.2% found just once. Material: CD4+ T cells sorted from PBMCs, obtained 4 to 5 days after the first yellow fever vaccination. The TCR comes from a man younger than 35 who received the YFV17D yellow fever vaccine. The chain carries TRBV5-1 and TRBJ2-2, with 11 bases fitting TRBD1. CDR3 in DNA: TGCGCCAGCAGCTCCAATCCCGGGACAGGGGGAACCGGGGAGCTGTTTTTT. Its protein is CASSSNPGTGGTGELFF.